This TCR beta chain originates from a study of monozygotic twins with inflammatory bowel disease. Notes on the study in general: Resolution of different T cell subtypes was not achieved. Discordant twins showed the same repertoire similarity as concordant twins, possibly from limited power. Any single strong signal or clonotype tied to IBD lacked support.

The CDR3 covers 15 residues. The V gene's germline CDR1 is SGHDT and CDR2 YYEEEE. Worth noting for this clonotype: What it binds is not known.

TCRdb processed the 5' RACE reads again and assigns one entry to each CDR3 protein, with no DNA. The sample table includes 150,000 to 200,000 distinct CDR3 sequences. This TCR derives from a human donor with ulcerative colitis or Crohn's disease, or a healthy co-twin of an affected twin (not recorded which). Sequences were obtained from blood. The V gene is TRBV5-6, the J gene TRBJ1-4; TCRdb reports TRBD1, a call that lacks DNA to check it against. CDR3 region: CASSSFDREEGKLFF.